This T cell receptor beta chain was sequenced for a study of OX40 agonist ivuxolimab in advanced cancers. Overall study context: Each dose-escalation patient presented with hepatocellular carcinoma, melanoma, renal cell or head and neck cancer. Partial responses were achieved by three patients: one hepatocellular carcinoma, two cutaneous melanoma. Points from the study as a whole: At 0.1 to 3.0 mg/kg, CD4+ and CD8+ blood T cells expanded clonally by week 6.

Germline V gene sequence: CDR1 MNHNY, CDR2 SVGAGI (reference sequence). CDR3 length: 13 amino acids. V lost 8 bases to trimming and J lost 0 bases, with 11 bases between them. Concerning this clone itself: Its target is not known.

Some clones are missing from TCRdb's copy, which holds only in-frame ones; the method was immunoSEQ multiplex PCR. The sample shows about 100,000 clones, over 75% of them seen only once. Sampled blood was obtained at baseline, cycle 4 day 1, and cycle 7 day 1. The rearrangement uses TRBV6-6 and TRBJ2-7, with D tentatively TRBD1 (6 bases). This specimen was CD4+ or CD8+ T cells sorted from blood, taken in a trial of the OX40 agonist ivuxolimab. The source is an adult with an advanced solid tumor such as melanoma, head and neck, liver or kidney cancer. The CDR3 sequence is CASGQDSSYEQYF. The CDR3 DNA follows: TGTGCCAGCGGCCAGGACAGCTCCTACGAGCAGTACTTC.